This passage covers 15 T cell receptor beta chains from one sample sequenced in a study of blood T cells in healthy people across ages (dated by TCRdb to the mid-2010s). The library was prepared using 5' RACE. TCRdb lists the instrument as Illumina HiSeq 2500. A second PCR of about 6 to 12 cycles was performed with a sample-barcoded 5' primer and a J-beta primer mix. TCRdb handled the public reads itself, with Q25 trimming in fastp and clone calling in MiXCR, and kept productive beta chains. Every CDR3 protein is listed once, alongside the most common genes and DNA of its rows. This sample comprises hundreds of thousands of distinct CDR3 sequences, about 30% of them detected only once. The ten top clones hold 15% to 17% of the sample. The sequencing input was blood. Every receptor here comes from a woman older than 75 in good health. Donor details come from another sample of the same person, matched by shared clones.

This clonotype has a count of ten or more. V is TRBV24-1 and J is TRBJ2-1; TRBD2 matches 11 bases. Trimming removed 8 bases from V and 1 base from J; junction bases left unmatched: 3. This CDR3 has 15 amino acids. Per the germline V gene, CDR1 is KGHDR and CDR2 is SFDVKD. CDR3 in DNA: TGTGCCACCATGCCTAGCGGGGGGTCCTACAATGAGCAGTTCTTC. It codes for CATMPSGGSYNEQFF.

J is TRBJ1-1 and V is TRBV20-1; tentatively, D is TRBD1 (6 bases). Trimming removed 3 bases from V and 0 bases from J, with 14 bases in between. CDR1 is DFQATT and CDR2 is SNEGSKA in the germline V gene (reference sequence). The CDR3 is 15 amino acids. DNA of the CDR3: TGCAGTGCTAGGGGACACCAACTAATGAACACTGAAGCTTTCTTT. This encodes CSARGHQLMNTEAFF.

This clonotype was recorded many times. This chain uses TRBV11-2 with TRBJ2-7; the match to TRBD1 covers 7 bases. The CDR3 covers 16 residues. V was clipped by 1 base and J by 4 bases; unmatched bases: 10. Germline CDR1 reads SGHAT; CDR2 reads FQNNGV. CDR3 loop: CASSLGGTDTLYEQYF. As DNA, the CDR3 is TGTGCCAGCAGCTTAGGTGGGACAGATACCTTGTACGAGCAGTACTTC.

This CDR3 is CASSLAWDRRNEQFF. The CDR3 region has the DNA TGTGCCAGCAGCTTAGCCTGGGACAGGCGGAATGAGCAGTTCTTC. The gene calls are TRBV7-2 and TRBJ2-1; TRBD1 aligns across 8 bases. The CDR3 length is 15 residues. The V gene end was trimmed by 0 bases and the J gene end by 7 bases; junction bases not matched to a gene: 5. The germline V gene has CDR1 SGHTA and CDR2 FQGNSA.

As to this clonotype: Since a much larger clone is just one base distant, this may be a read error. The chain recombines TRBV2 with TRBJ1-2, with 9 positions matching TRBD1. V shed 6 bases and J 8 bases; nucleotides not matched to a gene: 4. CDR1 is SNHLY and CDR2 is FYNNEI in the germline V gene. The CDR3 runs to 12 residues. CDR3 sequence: CASSRDRDGYTF. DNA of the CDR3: TGTGCCAGCAGCCGGGACAGGGACGGCTACACCTTC.

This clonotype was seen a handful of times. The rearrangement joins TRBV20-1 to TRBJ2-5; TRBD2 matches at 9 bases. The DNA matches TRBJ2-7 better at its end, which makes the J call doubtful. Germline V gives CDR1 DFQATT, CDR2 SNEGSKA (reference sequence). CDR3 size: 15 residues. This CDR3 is CSARVPLAGTYEQYF. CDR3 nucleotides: TGCAGTGCTAGAGTTCCGCTAGCGGGAACCTACGAGCAGTACTTC.

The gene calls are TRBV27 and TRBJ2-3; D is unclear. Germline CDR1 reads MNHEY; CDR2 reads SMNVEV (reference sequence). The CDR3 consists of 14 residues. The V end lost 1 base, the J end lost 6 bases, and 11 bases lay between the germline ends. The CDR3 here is CASSLYDRADTQYF. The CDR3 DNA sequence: TGTGCCAGCAGTTTATACGATCGAGCTGATACGCAGTATTTT.

For the CDR3, the DNA is TGCGCCAGCAGAGGCGCTAGCGGTAAAGAGACCCAGTACTTC. This encodes CASRGASGKETQYF. This rearrangement joins TRBV5-1 to TRBJ2-5, with 7 bases that match TRBD2. The CDR3 runs to 14 residues. V gave up 5 bases and J gave up 3 bases; unmatched junction bases: 7. In germline, CDR1 is SGHRS, CDR2 YFSETQ.

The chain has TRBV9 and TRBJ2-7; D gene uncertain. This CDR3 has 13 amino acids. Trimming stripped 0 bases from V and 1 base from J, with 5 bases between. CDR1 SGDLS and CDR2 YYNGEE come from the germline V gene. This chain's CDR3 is CASSVEGSYEQYF. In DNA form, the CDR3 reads TGTGCCAGCAGCGTAGAGGGATCCTACGAGCAGTACTTC.

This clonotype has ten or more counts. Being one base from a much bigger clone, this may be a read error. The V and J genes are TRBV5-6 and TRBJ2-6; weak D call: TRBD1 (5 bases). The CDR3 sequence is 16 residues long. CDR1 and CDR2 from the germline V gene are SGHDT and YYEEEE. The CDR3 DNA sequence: TGTGCCAGCAGCTTGGACCAGGGCTCTGGGGCCAACGTCCGGACTTTC. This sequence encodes CASSLDQGSGANVRTF.

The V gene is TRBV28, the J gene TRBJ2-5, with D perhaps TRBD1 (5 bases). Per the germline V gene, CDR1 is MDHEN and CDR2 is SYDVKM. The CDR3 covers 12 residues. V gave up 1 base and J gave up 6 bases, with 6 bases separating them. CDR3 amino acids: CASSLYRQTQYF. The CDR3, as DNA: TGTGCCAGCAGTTTATACAGGCAGACCCAGTACTTC.

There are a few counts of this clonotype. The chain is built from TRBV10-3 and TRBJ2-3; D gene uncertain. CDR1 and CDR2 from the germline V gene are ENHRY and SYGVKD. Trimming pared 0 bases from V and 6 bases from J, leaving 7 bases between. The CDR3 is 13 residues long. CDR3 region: CAISESSVDTQYF. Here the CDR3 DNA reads TGTGCCATCAGTGAGTCGAGTGTGGATACGCAGTATTTT.

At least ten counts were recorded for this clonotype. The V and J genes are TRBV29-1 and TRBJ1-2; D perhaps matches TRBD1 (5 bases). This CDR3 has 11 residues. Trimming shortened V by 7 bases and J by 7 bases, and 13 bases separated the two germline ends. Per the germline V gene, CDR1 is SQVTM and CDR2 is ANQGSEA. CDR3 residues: CSAGQSTGYTF. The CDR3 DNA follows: TGCAGCGCTGGACAATCAACTGGCTACACCTTC.

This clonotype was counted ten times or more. In DNA form, the CDR3 reads TGTGCCAGCAGCCGGGTCGACGATTACGAGCAGTACTTC. Amino acid sequence: CASSRVDDYEQYF. This sequence joins TRBV14 and TRBJ2-7; D is uncertain. V was trimmed by 4 bases and J by 4 bases, leaving 11 bases between them. Germline values: CDR1 SGHDN, CDR2 FVKESK. There are 13 residues in the CDR3.

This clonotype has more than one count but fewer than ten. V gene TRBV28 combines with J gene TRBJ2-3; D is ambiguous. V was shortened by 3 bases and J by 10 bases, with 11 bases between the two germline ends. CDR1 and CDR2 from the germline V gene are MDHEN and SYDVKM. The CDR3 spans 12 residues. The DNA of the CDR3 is TGTGCCAGCAGTTTCGAAAGAAAGGCGCAGTATTTT. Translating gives CASSFERKAQYF.